The clone carrying this TCR beta chain came up a few times. TCRdb reprocessed the 5' RACE reads with MiXCR, giving one entry per CDR3 protein. Of hundreds of thousands of distinct CDR3 sequences listed, about 12% are singletons. The data stem from a study of identical twins. Germline trimming cut 6 bases from V and 4 bases from J; bases unmatched to any gene: 7. This CDR3 contains 15 residues. The same data also contributed to another study, on yellow fever vaccine responses in identical twins. This second report adds: Twin vaccine T cell responses reportedly seemed partly convergent, partly personalized.

The gene calls are TRBV12-3 or TRBV12-4 and TRBJ2-1; 9 bases align to TRBD1. The specimen sequenced was PBMCs. The clonotype was recovered from a woman between 18 and 30 years old in good health. CDR3 protein: CASSKRDRDYNEQFF. Here the CDR3 DNA reads TGTGCCAGCAGCAAACGGGACAGGGATTACAATGAGCAGTTCTTC.